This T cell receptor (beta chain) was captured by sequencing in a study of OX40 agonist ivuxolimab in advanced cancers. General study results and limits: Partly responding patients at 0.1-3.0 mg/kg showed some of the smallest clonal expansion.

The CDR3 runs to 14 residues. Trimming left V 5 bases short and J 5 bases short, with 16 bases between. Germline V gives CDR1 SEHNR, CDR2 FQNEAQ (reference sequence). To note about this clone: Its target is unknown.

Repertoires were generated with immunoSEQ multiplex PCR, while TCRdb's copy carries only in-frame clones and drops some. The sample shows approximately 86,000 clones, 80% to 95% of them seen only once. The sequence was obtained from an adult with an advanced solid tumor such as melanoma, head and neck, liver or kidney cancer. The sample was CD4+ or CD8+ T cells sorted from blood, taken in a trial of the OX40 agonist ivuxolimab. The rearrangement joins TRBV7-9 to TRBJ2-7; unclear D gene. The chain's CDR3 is CASSPPNVLDEQYF. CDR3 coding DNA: TGTGCCAGCAGCCCCCCCAACGTATTGGACGAGCAGTACTTC.